The 25 T cell receptor beta chains below were found in one sample sequenced in a study of blood T cells in healthy people across ages. A second PCR, run for about 7 to 11 cycles, used a sample-barcoded 5' primer plus a J-beta primer mix. MiXCR, applied by TCRdb to the 5' RACE reads, yields one record per CDR3 protein. The sample has hundreds of thousands of distinct CDR3 sequences, more than 35% seen once. Sequenced material: blood. Receptor source: a man older than 75 in good health.

The chain links TRBV6-6 to TRBJ2-1; D is unresolved. The germline V gene encodes CDR1 MNHNY and CDR2 SVGAGI (reference sequence). This CDR3 has 15 residues. Trimming removed 2 bases at V and 14 bases at J, with 22 bases between. The CDR3 coding sequence is TGTGCCAGCAGTTACAGTTCAGCCCAGTGGTCGATTGAGTTCTTC. As protein: CASSYSSAQWSIEFF.

The sample holds one count of this clonotype. The V and J genes are TRBV29-1 and TRBJ1-1; TRBD1 is a possible D gene (5 bases). CDR1 and CDR2 from the germline V gene are SQVTM and ANQGSEA. The CDR3 has 11 amino acids. Between the trimmed V and J ends, which lost 3 bases and 10 bases, there was a span of 12 bases. The CDR3 nucleotides read TGCAGCGTTGATAGGCAGGGAGTAGCTTTCTTT. Translating it yields CSVDRQGVAFF.

This clonotype was counted only a few times. The rearrangement joins TRBV7-2 to TRBJ1-2; 7 positions match TRBD1. The CDR3 has 15 amino acids. Germline lookup yields CDR1 SGHTA and CDR2 FQGNSA. V lost 5 bases and J lost 2; bases outside the gene matches: 8. The CDR3 is CASSPETGPNYGYTF. Here the CDR3 DNA reads TGTGCCAGCAGCCCAGAGACAGGGCCGAACTATGGCTACACCTTC.

The gene calls are TRBV14 and TRBJ2-2; TRBD2 aligns across 8 bases. Germline loops: CDR1 SGHDN, CDR2 FVKESK. The CDR3 is 20 amino acids. With V trimmed by 5 bases and J by 2 bases, 19 bases remained unmatched. CDR3 loop: CASSIDQESSGGQNTGELFF. The CDR3 bases are TGTGCCAGCAGCATAGATCAGGAGTCGAGCGGGGGCCAAAACACCGGGGAGCTGTTTTTT.

The J gene is TRBJ2-5, the V gene TRBV9; D may be TRBD1 (6 bases). There are 14 residues in the CDR3. Germline loops: CDR1 SGDLS, CDR2 YYNGEE. V was cut by 4 bases and J by 5 bases, with 15 bases left in between. CDR3 bases: TGTGCCAGCAGCCAAACAGGGAATGTGGAGACCCAGTACTTC. This translates into CASSQTGNVETQYF.

The gene calls are TRBV7-9 and TRBJ2-6, with 7 bases lining up with TRBD1. Germline lookup yields CDR1 SEHNR and CDR2 FQNEAQ (reference sequence). Trimming cost V 5 bases and J 0 bases; bases outside gene matches: 4. The length of the CDR3 is 16 residues. The CDR3: CASSDRANSGANVLTF. The CDR3, as DNA: TGTGCCAGCAGCGACAGGGCCAACTCTGGGGCCAACGTCCTGACTTTC.

This clonotype was seen many times. The chain employs TRBV20-1 and TRBJ2-3, with TRBD2 identical over 7 bases. The CDR3 consists of 15 residues. Germline lookup yields CDR1 DFQATT and CDR2 SNEGSKA (reference sequence). Trimming at V came to 1 base and at J to 0 bases, leaving 4 bases not matched to a gene. Written as DNA, the CDR3 is TGCAGTGCTAGAGCAGCGGGAAAAAGCACAGATACGCAGTATTTT. Amino acid sequence: CSARAAGKSTDTQYF.

This clonotype has just a few counts. V gene TRBV20-1 combines with J gene TRBJ2-3; 8 bases agree with TRBD2. Germline CDR1 and CDR2: DFQATT and SNEGSKA (reference sequence). The length of the CDR3 is 14 residues. The CDR3 spells CSTTSGRGTDTQYF. For the CDR3, the DNA is TGCAGCACTACGAGCGGGAGAGGCACAGATACGCAGTATTTT.

This clonotype was recorded at least ten times. The gene calls are TRBV5-1 and TRBJ2-3; 7 bases map to TRBD1. CDR1 is SGHRS, CDR2 YFSETQ, per germline. After removal of 0 bases from V and 2 bases from J, the junction contained 3 bases not matched to a gene. CDR3 length: 15 residues. The chain's CDR3 is CASSLGTGNTDTQYF. The DNA of the CDR3 is TGCGCCAGCAGCTTGGGGACAGGCAACACAGATACGCAGTATTTT.

The chain joins TRBV20-1 to TRBJ2-5; 9 bases are a match to TRBD2. The CDR3 is 15 amino acids. Germline V gene sequence: CDR1 DFQATT, CDR2 SNEGSKA (reference sequence). J gave up 5 bases and V 0 bases, and 7 bases lay outside the gene matches. DNA for the CDR3: TGCAGTGCTAGAGATGCGGGACTAGCTGTGGAGACCCAGTACTTC. As protein: CSARDAGLAVETQYF.

The V gene is TRBV28, the J gene TRBJ1-5, with TRBD1 matching over 9 bases. The CDR3 length is 14 residues. Germline V gene data show CDR1 as MDHEN and CDR2 as SYDVKM. V was pared by 2 bases and J by 7 bases, with 3 bases of the junction left unmatched. The CDR3 region is CASSLGTGRQPQHF. CDR3 DNA sequence: TGTGCCAGCAGTTTAGGGACAGGGAGGCAGCCCCAGCATTTT.

This clonotype was detected a few times. This rearrangement joins TRBV20-1 to TRBJ1-6; 10 bases are shared with TRBD1. Germline loops: CDR1 DFQATT, CDR2 SNEGSKA (reference sequence). With V trimmed by 5 bases and J by 8 bases, 6 bases remained unmatched. This CDR3 is built from 14 residues. The CDR3 reads CSAERQGAYSPLHF. The CDR3 DNA is TGCAGTGCTGAGCGACAGGGGGCGTATTCACCCCTCCACTTT.

This clonotype occurred once. The chain links TRBV19 to TRBJ2-3; 7 positions agree with TRBD1. Germline V lookup: CDR1 LNHDA, CDR2 SQIVND (reference sequence). The CDR3 contains 15 residues. After removal of 6 bases from V and 0 bases from J, the junction contained 6 bases not matched to a gene. In DNA, the CDR3 is TGTGCCAGTAGCAGAGGGGGCAGAAGCACAGATACGCAGTATTTT. It encodes CASSRGGRSTDTQYF.

The chain carries TRBV28 and TRBJ1-5; D not certain. CDR3 size: 16 residues. Germline assignment: CDR1 MDHEN and CDR2 SYDVKM. Trimming shortened V by 6 bases and J by 7 bases, and 22 bases separated the two germline ends. DNA of the CDR3: TGTGCCAGCAGCGAGGGAGGGTCAAGAAGAAGGCAGCCCCAGCATTTT. Translation: CASSEGGSRRRQPQHF.

The sample holds a few counts of this clonotype. The chain carries TRBV20-1 and TRBJ2-5; D could derive from TRBD1 or TRBD2 (6 bases each). V shed 7 bases and J shed 5 bases, with 14 bases lying between them. The length of the CDR3 is 12 residues. Germline-derived CDR1 and CDR2 are DFQATT and SNEGSKA (reference sequence). The CDR3 nucleotides are TGCAGTGTTCAGGGGAGGTTGGAGACCCAGTACTTC. This sequence encodes CSVQGRLETQYF.

The CDR3 DNA follows: TGTGCCAGCAGCTTAGGAGGGAGGGGACACAATGAGCAGTACTTC. Translated, it gives CASSLGGRGHNEQYF. This chain uses TRBV13 with TRBJ2-5; possible D gene TRBD2, 7 bases. This CDR3 contains 15 residues. The germline gives CDR1 PRHDT, CDR2 FYEKMQ (reference sequence). The germline V and J ends were trimmed by 0 bases and 11 bases, with 19 bases remaining between them. Filled out from reference TRBV13 and TRBJ2-5, the complete variable domain reads AAGVIQSPRHLIKEKRETATLKCYPIPRHDTVYWYQQGPGQDPQFLISFYEKMQSDKGSIPDRFSAQQFSDYHSELNMSSLELGDSALYFCASSLGGRGHNEQYFGPGTRLLVL.

The gene calls are TRBV25-1 and TRBJ1-5, with D perhaps matching TRBD1 (6 bases). The germline V gene encodes CDR1 MGHDK and CDR2 SYGVNS. V was clipped by 3 bases and J by 3 bases, with 9 bases between them. The CDR3 sequence is 14 residues long. CDR3 in amino acids: CASSEDSLNQPQHF. The CDR3 bases are TGTGCCAGCAGTGAGGACAGCCTCAATCAGCCCCAGCATTTT.

The chain couples TRBV6-2 or TRBV6-3 to TRBJ2-5; D gene unclear. The CDR3 contains 13 residues. The V gene's germline CDR1 is MNHEY and CDR2 SVGEGT. V lost 1 base and J 7 bases, leaving 10 bases between the germline ends. CDR3 sequence: CASSYYGPGTQYF. CDR3 nucleotide sequence: TGTGCCAGCAGTTACTACGGACCCGGGACCCAGTACTTC.

This clonotype was detected only a few times. This chain joins TRBV29-1 and TRBJ2-5; the D gene could be TRBD1 or TRBD2 (5 bases each). The germline V and J ends were trimmed by 3 bases and 11 bases, with 19 bases remaining between them. CDR1 SQVTM and CDR2 ANQGSEA come from the germline V gene. The CDR3 totals 13 residues. CDR3 region: CSVEGRGYNEQYF. Here the CDR3 DNA reads TGCAGCGTTGAGGGACGAGGGTACAATGAGCAGTACTTC.

V usage is TRBV7-2 and J usage is TRBJ2-3; no definite D call. CDR1 and CDR2 from the germline V gene are SGHTA and FQGNSA. This CDR3 region has 12 residues. Trimming pared 5 bases from V and 6 bases from J, leaving 9 bases between. The DNA for the CDR3 is TGTGCCAGCAGCCGTCCCCGGGATACGCAGTATTTT. Protein: CASSRPRDTQYF.

The sample holds many counts of this clonotype. The J gene is TRBJ2-5, the V gene TRBV7-2; D gene uncertain. V was shortened by 5 bases and J by 4 bases, with 17 bases between the two germline ends. The CDR3 spans 15 residues. From germline, CDR1 is SGHTA and CDR2 FQGNSA. The CDR3 region is CASSPLDVGSETQYF. The CDR3 DNA follows: TGTGCCAGCAGCCCTCTCGACGTCGGGTCAGAGACCCAGTACTTC. Drawing the rest from reference TRBV7-2 and TRBJ2-5, the complete variable domain is GAGVSQSPSNKVTEKGKDVELRCDPISGHTALYWYRQSLGQGLEFLIYFQGNSAPDKSGLPSDRFSAERTGGSVSTLTIQRTQQEDSAVYLCASSPLDVGSETQYFGPGTRLLVL.

A remark on this clonotype: A much larger clone differs from this one at a single base, so this may be a read error. The V and J genes are TRBV27 and TRBJ2-1; D is unclear. Germline CDR1 reads MNHEY; CDR2 reads SMNVEV (reference sequence). The CDR3 is 16 amino acids. CDR3 amino acids: CASSLRRVGSYNKQFF. CDR3 in DNA: TGTGCCAGCAGCCTCCGTCGAGTGGGCTCCTACAATAAGCAGTTCTTC.

This clonotype was recorded a few times. This chain connects TRBV2 to TRBJ1-1; D is undetermined. V was clipped by 2 bases and J by 5 bases, with 6 bases between them. This CDR3 is built from 12 residues. Per germline, CDR1 SNHLY and CDR2 FYNNEI. The DNA of the CDR3 is TGTGCCAGCAGTGAACGGGTTACTGAAGCTTTCTTT. Protein product: CASSERVTEAFF. The entire variable domain, with the rest obtained from reference TRBV2 and TRBJ1-1, is as follows: EPEVTQTPSHQVTQMGQEVILRCVPISNHLYFYWYRQILGQKVEFLVSFYNNEISEKSEIFDDQFSVERPDGSNFTLKIRSTKLEDSAMYFCASSERVTEAFFGQGTRLTVV.

This sequence joins TRBV6-2 or TRBV6-3 and TRBJ2-5; D is possibly TRBD1 or TRBD2 (5 bases each). Trimming took 6 bases from V and 1 from J, leaving 15 bases between them. This CDR3 has 15 amino acids. Looked up from germline, CDR1 is MNHEY and CDR2 is SVGEGT. CDR3 sequence: CASSTPDGGQETQYF. CDR3 nucleotides: TGTGCCAGCAGCACCCCTGATGGGGGCCAAGAGACCCAGTACTTC.

The chain combines TRBV9 with TRBJ1-1, with a weak D call TRBD1 (6 bases). The CDR3 extends over 14 amino acids. The V gene's germline CDR1 is SGDLS and CDR2 YYNGEE. Trimming left V 3 bases short and J 4 bases short, with 13 bases between. The CDR3 here is CASSAQGVSTEAFF. CDR3 in DNA: TGTGCCAGCAGCGCACAGGGTGTAAGCACTGAAGCTTTCTTT.